The entry below gives a single T cell receptor beta chain sequence along with its context. This entry belongs to a study of blood T cell repertoires in COVID-19. Study details: Both acute and convalescent COVID-19 samples were obtained from the United States, Italy and Spain.

TCRdb's copy holds only in-frame clones and misses some; the assay was immunoSEQ multiplex PCR. Of about 220,000 clones detected, 70% to 90% appear once; the ten largest clones hold 2.9%. The CDR3 sequence is 15 residues long. Trimming shortened V by 5 bases and J by 0 bases, and 14 bases separated the two germline ends. CDR1 and CDR2 (germline): SGHNT, YYREEE (reference sequence). The TCR originated in a man between 45 and 60 years old who had recovered from COVID-19. Sample: peripheral blood. The chain employs TRBV5-4 and TRBJ1-2; the D gene is possibly TRBD1 (5 bases). CDR3 region: CASRNQGAANYGYTF. The CDR3 region has the DNA TGTGCCAGCAGGAATCAGGGTGCAGCTAACTATGGCTACACCTTC.